This T cell receptor beta chain was documented in a study of metastatic and nonmetastatic thyroid tumors. In the study overall: Patients with malignant and benign thyroid disease provided blood and tumor or nodule tissue, whose repertoires were compared.

Overall study results and limits: The study reportedly found significantly higher TCR beta diversity in malignant thyroid tumors than benign nodules, in blood and tumor.

In the source study's methods: The study's classifier, a distant-metastasis tool for papillary thyroid cancer, was built using CDR3 differences across clinicopathological groups. TCRdb re-called the PCR reads via MiXCR. The V and J calls come from TCRdb's annotation, not from the publication. The repertoire includes roughly 7,400 clones, 15% to 20% of them detected once, and more than 9% sits in the top ten. Comment on this clone: The antigen remains unidentified. A read error may account for a junction end that differs from germline.

Prior to thyroid surgery, none of the patients had received any treatment. This receptor was obtained from a female donor with papillary thyroid cancer or a benign thyroid nodule (not recorded which). Some clones in this sample may be carry-over from other donors' samples. The source material was adjacent normal tissue.

The CDR3 DNA sequence: TGTGCCAGCAGCTCATGGGTCCCGGGCACCGGGGAGCCGTTTTTT. It is translated as CASSSWVPGTGEPFF. The chain links TRBV7-2 to TRBJ2-2, with D possibly matching TRBD2 (5 bases). CDR1 and CDR2 (germline): SGHTA, FQGNSA. The CDR3 consists of 15 residues.